Shown below are 4 T cell receptor beta chains from a single sample sequenced in a study of cytomegalovirus exposure and HLA in healthy donors. This PCR relied on a set of 60 Vbeta primers and 13 Jbeta primers. Sequenced by immunoSEQ multiplex PCR; TCRdb stores in-frame clones only, minus some. The sample includes 150,000 to 250,000 clones, 65% to 90% of them seen just once. Specimen: PBMCs. The receptors derive from a woman between 45 and 60 years old in good health and CMV-seronegative.

J is TRBJ2-7 and V is TRBV28; weak D call: TRBD1 (5 bases). The CDR3 is 16 residues long. Germline V gene lookup returns CDR1 MDHEN and CDR2 SYDVKM. V was pared by 6 bases and J by 1 base, with 19 bases between. The CDR3 bases are TGTGCCAGCAGCACGACTGGGCCAGGGTCTTCCTACGAGCAGTACTTC. It is translated as CASSTTGPGSSYEQYF. The full variable domain, with the rest looked up from reference TRBV28 and TRBJ2-7, is DVKVTQSSRYLVKRTGEKVFLECVQDMDHENMFWYRQDPGLGLRLIYFSYDVKMKEKGDIPEGYSVSREKKERFSLILESASTNQTSMYLCASSTTGPGSSYEQYFGPGTRLTVT.

The J gene is TRBJ2-2, the V gene TRBV11-2, with 7 bases aligning to TRBD2. Germline lookup yields CDR1 SGHAT and CDR2 FQNNGV. After removal of 1 base from V and 4 bases from J, the junction contained 3 bases not matched to a gene. This CDR3 is 15 amino acids long. The CDR3 bases are TGTGCCAGCAGCTTAGGAGCGGGGTCCACCGGGGAGCTGTTTTTT. It is translated as CASSLGAGSTGELFF. The full variable domain, in which reference TRBV11-2 and TRBJ2-2 provide the parts outside the CDR3, is EAGVAQSPRYKIIEKRQSVAFWCNPISGHATLYWYQQILGQGPKLLIQFQNNGVVDDSQLPKDRFSAERLKGVDSTLKIQPAKLEDSAVYLCASSLGAGSTGELFFGEGSRLTVL.

Written as DNA, the CDR3 is TGCGCCAGCAGCCCCGGGACTAGCGGGAACCAAGAGACCCAGTACTTC. This gives the protein CASSPGTSGNQETQYF. The genes are TRBV5-1 and TRBJ2-5; the match to TRBD2 covers 13 bases. Trimming took 4 bases from V and 0 from J; bases not matched to a gene: 3. This CDR3 is built from 16 residues. Germline assignment: CDR1 SGHRS and CDR2 YFSETQ.

The chain has TRBV21-1 and TRBJ2-7; the D call in the table, TRBD1, was not verified against the DNA. TRBV21-1 is listed as a pseudogene. The CDR3 loop spans 14 amino acids. The CDR3 bases are TGTGCCAGCTGTAGAGGCAGGGGGCAATACGAGCAGTACTTC. Encoded protein: CASCRGRGQYEQYF.